This T cell receptor (beta chain) comes out of a study of long-term antiretroviral therapy in people with HIV. Concerning this clone: The antigen remains unidentified.

At survey level, the immunoSEQ assay was run in its v3.0 version. Clones were read by immunoSEQ multiplex PCR, and TCRdb kept only the in-frame ones, dropping some. The data show around 21,000 clones, about 88% seen once. Germline CDR1 MNHEY, CDR2 SVGAGI. The CDR3 is 13 residues long. Trimming took off 5 bases at V and 0 bases at J, with 5 bases between the two ends. Study conclusions and caveats: Information on adherence to ART, viral resistance or therapy changes was unavailable. Repertoires looked antigen-experienced, with only a slight naive shift after ART.

J is TRBJ1-3 and V is TRBV6-5; D gene uncertain. Specimen: unsorted PBMCs, collected 2.3 years after starting antiretroviral therapy. This receptor was obtained from a man between 60 and 75 years old with HIV. The CDR3 DNA follows: TGTGCCAGCAGTCTGATCTCTGGAAACACCATATATTTT. Its translation: CASSLISGNTIYF.